These 7 T cell receptor beta chains were all obtained from the same sample, sequenced in a study of identical twins. From the 5' RACE reads, TCRdb called clonotypes with MiXCR, one entry per CDR3 protein. Of 400,000 to 550,000 distinct CDR3 sequences detected, approximately 14% appear once; the ten largest clones hold approximately 1%. Another study also made use of these data, one on yellow fever vaccine responses in identical twins.

The sample was CD4+ T cells sorted from blood. The origin of the receptors is a woman under 30 in good health.

This clonotype was seen only a few times. CDR3 in amino acids: CATSRVSNQPQHF. DNA of the CDR3: TGTGCCACCTCGCGGGTCTCCAATCAGCCCCAGCATTTT. The V call is TRBV12-3 or TRBV12-4, the J call TRBJ1-5; D call uncertain. This CDR3 is built from 13 residues. V gave up 10 bases and J gave up 3 bases, with 13 bases separating them.

This clonotype turned up a few times. The rearrangement links TRBV12-3 or TRBV12-4 to TRBJ2-1; 11 bases map to TRBD2. V lost 6 bases, J lost 5 bases, and 9 bases stayed unmatched. The CDR3 spans 16 residues. The CDR3 region is CASRKDVGLADNEQFF. The CDR3 bases are TGTGCCAGCAGAAAGGACGTGGGACTAGCGGACAATGAGCAGTTCTTC.

This clonotype has only a few counts. The V gene is TRBV11-2, the J gene TRBJ2-2; D may be TRBD1 or TRBD2 (5 bases each). V lost 4 bases and J lost 0, with 12 bases in between. Germline V gives CDR1 SGHAT, CDR2 FQNNGV. The CDR3 runs to 16 residues. Here the CDR3 DNA reads TGTGCCAGCAGCTACCAGGGAGACCCGAACACCGGGGAGCTGTTTTTT. It yields the protein CASSYQGDPNTGELFF.

This clonotype came up many times. The rearrangement uses TRBV3-1 and TRBJ2-5; 11 nucleotides line up with TRBD1. Germline-derived CDR1 and CDR2 are LGHDT and YNNKEL (reference sequence). V shed 4 bases, J shed 5 bases, and the junction held 9 bases outside the gene matches. The CDR3 contains 16 residues. CDR3 region: CASSLRTGGVGETQYF. The CDR3 region has the DNA TGTGCCAGCAGCCTTAGGACAGGGGGCGTTGGGGAGACCCAGTACTTC.

The chain combines TRBV20-1 with TRBJ2-7; 9 bases are a match to TRBD1. The CDR3 totals 13 residues. Germline CDR1 reads DFQATT; CDR2 reads SNEGSKA (reference sequence). The CDR3 region has the DNA TGCAGCTCTCCGGGACAGGGACGGAGCGAGCAGTACTTC. It encodes CSSPGQGRSEQYF.

The CDR3 sequence: CASSQGMTEYHYEQYF. The CDR3 DNA sequence: TGTGCCAGCAGCCAAGGCATGACAGAGTACCACTACGAGCAGTACTTC. The chain uses TRBV3-1 and TRBJ2-7, with TRBD1 as a possible D gene (5 bases). The CDR3 contains 16 residues. The germline gives CDR1 LGHDT, CDR2 YNNKEL (reference sequence). V was clipped by 1 base and J by 3 bases, with 16 bases between them.

This clonotype has a handful of counts. This sequence joins TRBV10-3 and TRBJ2-1, with 9 bases lining up with TRBD2. CDR1 ENHRY and CDR2 SYGVKD come from the germline V gene. The CDR3 covers 14 residues. The ends lost 10 bases at V and 9 bases at J; junction bases unmatched: 13. Written as DNA, the CDR3 is TGTGCCAGCAGACTAGCGGAGGCTGGGGGTGAGCAGTTCTTC. Its translation is CASRLAEAGGEQFF.